A selection of T cell receptor beta chains follows, all from one sample in a study of PD-1 blockade in classical Hodgkin lymphoma. Sequenced by immunoSEQ multiplex PCR; TCRdb stores in-frame clones only, minus some. The sample consists of 20,000 to 25,000 clones, around 82% of them appearing once. The starting material was peripheral blood mononuclear cells (PBMCs), obtained before the second cycle of nivolumab. These receptors all stem from a human donor with classical Hodgkin lymphoma. Both conserved end residues are trimmed from each CDR3.

TRBJ2-7 | 12 | TRBV5-1 | ASSGGSPLDEQY
TRBJ1-1 | 12 | TRBV11-2 | ASTLFRQSSEAF
TRBJ2-5 | 14 | TRBV19 | ASSVSTGGALWTQY
TRBJ1-5 | 13 | TRBV28 | ASRLGQGGNQPQH
TRBJ1-4 | 11 | TRBV5-1 | ASSLGLGEKLF
TRBJ2-5 | 16 | TRBV19 | ASSIGQGLTPFQETQY
TRBJ2-7 | 13 | TRBV28 | ASSPPGLEATEQY
TRBJ1-4 | 13 | TRBV2 | ASSDGGAFDEKLF
TRBJ2-5 | 14 | TRBV5-1 | ASSLDAESVRETQY
TRBJ2-7 | 13 | TRBV4-1 | ASSREDRASYEQY
TRBJ2-2 | 15 | TRBV19 | ASSIGLGRANTGELF
TRBJ2-1 | 11 | TRBV7-3 | ASSLAGSNEQF
TRBJ2-3 | 9 | TRBV6-1 | AAALIDTQY
TRBJ1-2 | 12 | TRBV30 | AWRWGHENYGYT